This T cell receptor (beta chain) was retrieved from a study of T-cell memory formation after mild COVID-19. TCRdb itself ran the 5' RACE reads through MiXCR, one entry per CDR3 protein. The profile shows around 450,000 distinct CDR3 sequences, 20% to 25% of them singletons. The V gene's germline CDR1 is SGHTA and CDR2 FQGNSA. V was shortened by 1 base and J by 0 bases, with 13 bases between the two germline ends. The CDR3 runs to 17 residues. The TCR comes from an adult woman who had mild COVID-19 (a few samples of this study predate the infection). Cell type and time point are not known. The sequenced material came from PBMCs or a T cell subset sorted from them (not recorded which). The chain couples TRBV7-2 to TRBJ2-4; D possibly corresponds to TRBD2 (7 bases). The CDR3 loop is CASSLVGGPGAKNIQYF. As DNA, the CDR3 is TGTGCCAGCAGCTTAGTGGGGGGGCCGGGAGCCAAAAACATTCAGTACTTC.